The rows below give T cell receptor beta chains drawn from one sample of a study of cytomegalovirus exposure and HLA in healthy donors. Profiled with immunoSEQ multiplex PCR; TCRdb holds only in-frame clones, not every one. The sample holds some 110,000 clones; roughly three quarters are singletons and the top ten take 15% to 20%. The source material was PBMCs. These receptors all stem from a man aged 45 to 65 in good health and CMV-seropositive. Each CDR3 is given with its conserved first and last residue. The order of the fields is CDR3 protein, CDR3 DNA, D gene, clone size, J gene, V gene. D genes are given only for firm matches. The listing skips clone size in some rows; elsewhere it reads once, few, many or a size class.

CDR3aa: CASSSRVYSNQPQHF
CDR3nt: TGTGCCAGCAGTTCTCGGGTTTATAGCAATCAGCCCCAGCATTTT
d_gene: NA
abundance: NA
j_gene: TRBJ1-5
v_gene: TRBV28

CDR3aa: CASSATLGRGSNQPQHF
CDR3nt: TGCGCCAGCAGTGCCACCTTGGGCAGGGGGAGCAATCAGCCCCAGCATTTT
d_gene: TRBD1
abundance: NA
j_gene: TRBJ1-5
v_gene: TRBV10-2

CDR3aa: CASRRLAGDPNTGELFF
CDR3nt: TGCGCCAGCCGGCGACTAGCGGGAGATCCGAACACCGGGGAGCTGTTTTTT
d_gene: TRBD2
abundance: NA
j_gene: TRBJ2-2
v_gene: TRBV5-1

CDR3aa: CASSESGLAGGETQYF
CDR3nt: TGCGCCAGCAGTGAGTCAGGACTAGCGGGAGGGGAGACCCAGTACTTC
d_gene: TRBD2
abundance: NA
j_gene: TRBJ2-5
v_gene: TRBV10-2

CDR3aa: CASRWTGGHPQHF
CDR3nt: TGCGCCAGCAGATGGACAGGGGGGCATCCCCAGCATTTT
d_gene: TRBD1
abundance: NA
j_gene: TRBJ1-5
v_gene: TRBV23-1

CDR3aa: CASSQNTYEQYF
CDR3nt: TGTGCCAGTAGCCAAAACACCTACGAGCAGTACTTC
d_gene: NA
abundance: NA
j_gene: TRBJ2-7
v_gene: TRBV19

CDR3aa: CASSPVGDSNQPQHF
CDR3nt: TGTGCCAGCAGTCCCGTGGGGGACAGTAATCAGCCCCAGCATTTT
d_gene: TRBD1
abundance: NA
j_gene: TRBJ1-5
v_gene: TRBV27

CDR3aa: CASSGGLTSSYNSPLHF
CDR3nt: TGCGCCAGCAGCGGGGGACTCACTAGCTCCTATAATTCACCCCTCCACTTT
d_gene: NA
abundance: NA
j_gene: TRBJ1-6
v_gene: TRBV4-1

CDR3aa: CASSVWGGASYNEQFF
CDR3nt: TGTGCCAGCAGCGTATGGGGCGGGGCTTCCTACAATGAGCAGTTCTTC
d_gene: NA
abundance: NA
j_gene: TRBJ2-1
v_gene: TRBV9

CDR3aa: CASSLSPDTYEQYF
CDR3nt: TGTGCCAGCAGTTTATCCCCTGACACGTACGAGCAGTACTTC
d_gene: NA
abundance: NA
j_gene: TRBJ2-7
v_gene: TRBV27

CDR3aa: CASSLETTGGDTQYF
CDR3nt: TGCGCCAGCAGCTTAGAAACGACAGGGGGGGATACGCAGTATTTT
d_gene: TRBD1
abundance: NA
j_gene: TRBJ2-3
v_gene: TRBV5-1

CDR3aa: CASSLGVGGRLNEQFF
CDR3nt: TGTGCCAGCAGCTTAGGAGTGGGCGGGAGATTGAATGAGCAGTTCTTC
d_gene: TRBD2
abundance: NA
j_gene: TRBJ2-1
v_gene: TRBV7-9

CDR3aa: CAAARRENTEAFF
CDR3nt: TGTGCGGCGGCACGGAGAGAGAACACTGAAGCTTTCTTT
d_gene: NA
abundance: NA
j_gene: TRBJ1-1
v_gene: TRBV19

CDR3aa: CASSLWRARSDTEAFF
CDR3nt: TGTGCCAGCAGTTTGTGGAGGGCGCGATCGGACACTGAAGCTTTCTTT
d_gene: NA
abundance: NA
j_gene: TRBJ1-1
v_gene: TRBV27

CDR3aa: CASESLASSYNEQFF
CDR3nt: TGTGCCTCCGAGTCGCTAGCGAGCTCCTACAATGAGCAGTTCTTC
d_gene: NA
abundance: NA
j_gene: TRBJ2-1
v_gene: TRBV7-2

CDR3aa: CASSKREGEHVSRHYGYTF
CDR3nt: TGTGCCAGCAGCAAACGGGAGGGGGAGCACGTCTCCCGGCACTATGGCTACACCTTC
d_gene: NA
abundance: NA
j_gene: TRBJ1-2
v_gene: TRBV21-1

CDR3aa: CASSESIRGNEQFF
CDR3nt: TGCGCCAGCAGTGAGTCGATTAGGGGCAATGAGCAGTTCTTC
d_gene: NA
abundance: NA
j_gene: TRBJ2-1
v_gene: TRBV10-2

CDR3aa: CASSSRLAGQGDTQYF
CDR3nt: TGTGCCAGCAGCTCCCGACTAGCGGGGCAAGGAGATACGCAGTATTTT
d_gene: TRBD2
abundance: NA
j_gene: TRBJ2-3
v_gene: TRBV7-6

CDR3aa: CASSPTSGSDTQYF
CDR3nt: TGCGCCAGCAGCCCGACTAGCGGCTCAGATACGCAGTATTTT
d_gene: TRBD2
abundance: once
j_gene: TRBJ2-3
v_gene: TRBV5-1

CDR3aa: CASSRGPQRGYTF
CDR3nt: TGTGCCAGCAGCCGAGGGCCTCAGCGTGGCTACACCTTC
d_gene: NA
abundance: NA
j_gene: TRBJ1-2
v_gene: TRBV7-2

CDR3aa: CASSSTGGYTEAFF
CDR3nt: TGTGCCAGCAGCTCGACAGGGGGATACACTGAAGCTTTCTTT
d_gene: TRBD1
abundance: NA
j_gene: TRBJ1-1
v_gene: TRBV6-5

CDR3aa: CASSLVAGNEKLFF
CDR3nt: TGCGCCAGCAGCTTGGTGGCAGGAAATGAAAAACTGTTTTTT
d_gene: NA
abundance: NA
j_gene: TRBJ1-4
v_gene: TRBV5-1

CDR3aa: CASSLTITGYGYTF
CDR3nt: TGTGCCAGCAGCTTAACGATCACCGGCTATGGCTACACCTTC
d_gene: NA
abundance: NA
j_gene: TRBJ1-2
v_gene: TRBV7-6

CDR3aa: CASSKGHQFNTEAFF
CDR3nt: TGTGCCAGCAGCAAGGGACACCAGTTCAACACTGAAGCTTTCTTT
d_gene: NA
abundance: NA
j_gene: TRBJ1-1
v_gene: TRBV7-8

CDR3aa: CASSLEGWGQLSYGYTF
CDR3nt: TGTGCCAGCAGCTTAGAAGGTTGGGGACAGCTCTCCTATGGCTACACCTTC
d_gene: TRBD1
abundance: NA
j_gene: TRBJ1-2
v_gene: TRBV11-3

CDR3aa: CASSPDRDYGYTF
CDR3nt: TGTGCCAGCAGCCCCGACAGGGACTATGGCTACACCTTC
d_gene: TRBD1
abundance: NA
j_gene: TRBJ1-2
v_gene: TRBV7-2

CDR3aa: CASSPGLSDTQYF
CDR3nt: TGTGCCAGCAGCCCTGGACTCTCAGATACGCAGTATTTT
d_gene: NA
abundance: NA
j_gene: TRBJ2-3
v_gene: TRBV9